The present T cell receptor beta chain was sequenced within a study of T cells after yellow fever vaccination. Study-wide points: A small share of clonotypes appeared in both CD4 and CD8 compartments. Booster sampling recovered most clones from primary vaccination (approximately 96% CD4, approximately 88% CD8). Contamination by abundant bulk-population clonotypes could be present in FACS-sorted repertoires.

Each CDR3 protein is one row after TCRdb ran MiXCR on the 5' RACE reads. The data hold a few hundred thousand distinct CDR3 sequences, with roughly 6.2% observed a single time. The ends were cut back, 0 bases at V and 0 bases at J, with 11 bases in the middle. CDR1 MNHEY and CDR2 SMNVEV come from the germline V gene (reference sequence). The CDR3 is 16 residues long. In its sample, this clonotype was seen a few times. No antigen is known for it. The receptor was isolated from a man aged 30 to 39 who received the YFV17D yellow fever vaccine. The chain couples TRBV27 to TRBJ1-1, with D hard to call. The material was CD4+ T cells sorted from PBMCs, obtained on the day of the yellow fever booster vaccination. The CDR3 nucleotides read TGTGCCAGCAGTTTATCCCCCCCGAACATGAACACTGAAGCTTTCTTT. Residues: CASSLSPPNMNTEAFF.